The subject of this entry is one TCR beta chain. This specimen belongs to a study of blood T cell repertoires in COVID-19. Study as a whole: Samples came from the United States, Italy and Spain, spanning acute and convalescent COVID-19. PBMCs, B-cell-depleted T cells, or T cells provided the cDNA or gDNA that made up the material.

Per the original data handling: For nucleated cells, counts were estimated from reference gene primer amplification. Sequencing was performed with immunoSEQ multiplex PCR; in TCRdb, only in-frame clones are kept and a portion is missing. V, J and clone size are taken as reported in that table, and D and trimming were inferred from the DNA itself. This table has some 200,000 clones, around 85% appearing once. V was cut by 3 bases and J by 4 bases, with 22 bases left in between. The CDR3 loop spans 18 amino acids. Germline loops: CDR1 LNHDA, CDR2 SQIVND (reference sequence). The chain combines TRBV19 with TRBJ1-3; no definite D call. Material: peripheral blood. The receptor's source is a woman in her seventies with acute or convalescent COVID-19. This CDR3 reads CASSISRPSRAAGNTIYF. The CDR3 DNA follows: TGTGCCAGTAGTATTAGTAGGCCCAGTAGAGCAGCGGGAAACACCATATATTTT.